Shown below are 17 T cell receptor beta chains from a single sample sequenced in a study of identical twins. Each CDR3 protein is one row after TCRdb ran MiXCR on the 5' RACE reads. The profile shows 200,000 to 300,000 distinct CDR3 sequences, about 7% of them singletons. These data are also associated with another study on yellow fever vaccine responses in identical twins.

The sequenced sample consisted of memory (CD45RO+) T cells sorted from blood. The receptors were sampled from a woman aged 18-29 years in good health.

This clonotype was detected only a few times. The chain joins TRBV3-1 to TRBJ1-6; 8 nucleotides agree with TRBD1. The CDR3 spans 15 residues. Germline CDR1 LGHDT, CDR2 YNNKEL (reference sequence). J was trimmed by 7 bases and V by 0 bases; bases with no gene match: 2. The CDR3 nucleotides are TGTGCCAGCAGCCAAGAAACAGGGGGAAATTCACCCCTCCACTTT. It encodes CASSQETGGNSPLHF.

The rearrangement links TRBV7-3 to TRBJ2-5; D is unclear. Trimming removed 1 base at V and 2 bases at J, with 5 bases between. This CDR3 region has 13 residues. Per the germline V gene, CDR1 is SGHTA and CDR2 is FQGTGA. The CDR3 nucleotides read TGTGCCAGCAGCTTAAACAGACAAGAGACCCAGTACTTC. It translates to CASSLNRQETQYF.

The rearrangement uses TRBV2 and TRBJ2-1, with D uncertain. CDR3 size: 15 residues. V lost 3 bases, J lost 6 bases, and 15 bases lay in between. Germline V gene sequence: CDR1 SNHLY, CDR2 FYNNEI. CDR3 region: CASSDPEWYVNEQFF. In nucleotides, the CDR3 is TGTGCCAGCAGTGACCCCGAGTGGTATGTCAATGAGCAGTTCTTC.

This clonotype was picked up many times. The chain recombines TRBV7-9 with TRBJ2-1; TRBD2 aligns across 9 bases. The germline gives CDR1 SEHNR, CDR2 FQNEAQ (reference sequence). The V and J ends lost 5 bases and 6 bases, in that order; junction bases with no gene match: 11. This CDR3 comprises 16 residues. The CDR3 sequence is CASSTRGGLAGNEQFF. The CDR3 region has the DNA TGTGCCAGCAGCACGCGGGGGGGACTAGCTGGCAATGAGCAGTTCTTC.

This clonotype appeared a few times. The chain uses TRBV7-3 and TRBJ2-2; D is unclear. Germline CDR1 reads SGHTA; CDR2 reads FQGTGA. The CDR3 has 14 amino acids. V was pared by 5 bases and J by 2 bases, with 9 bases between. CDR3 amino acids: CASSPNYNTGELFF. CDR3 coding DNA: TGTGCCAGCAGCCCTAACTACAACACCGGGGAGCTGTTTTTT. Filled out from reference TRBV7-3 and TRBJ2-2, the complete variable domain reads GAGVSQTPSNKVTEKGKYVELRCDPISGHTALYWYRQSLGQGPEFLIYFQGTGAADDSGLPNDRFFAVRPEGSVSTLKIQRTERGDSAVYLCASSPNYNTGELFFGEGSRLTVL.

This clonotype has just a few counts. The chain has TRBV11-2 and TRBJ2-6; 8 bases are shared with TRBD1. There are 19 residues in the CDR3. CDR1 and CDR2 (germline): SGHAT, FQNNGV. The chain's CDR3 is CAIPGTGSRSGSGANVLTF. The CDR3 coding sequence is TGTGCAATTCCAGGGACAGGCAGTCGATCTGGCTCTGGGGCCAACGTCCTGACTTTC.

V and J are TRBV27 and TRBJ2-1; D is perhaps TRBD2 (6 bases). The CDR3 is made up of 11 amino acids. V was trimmed by 8 bases and J by 9 bases, leaving 11 bases between them. Germline V gives CDR1 MNHEY, CDR2 SMNVEV (reference sequence). The CDR3 region is CASGTSIEQFF. The CDR3 DNA reads TGTGCCAGCGGAACTAGCATTGAGCAGTTCTTC.

This clonotype appeared many times. The CDR3 DNA reads TGTGCCAGCAGCTTATACGCAGGGAACACTGAAGCTTTCTTT. Encoded protein: CASSLYAGNTEAFF. The chain joins TRBV5-6 to TRBJ1-1; D is undetermined. The CDR3 covers 14 residues. The germline CDR1 and CDR2 sequences are SGHDT and YYEEEE. Trimming took off 2 bases at V and 1 base at J, with 9 bases between the two ends.

This clonotype was observed at least ten times. The chain uses TRBV5-1 and TRBJ1-5; D might be TRBD1 (5 bases). The CDR3 contains 15 residues. Germline values: CDR1 SGHRS, CDR2 YFSETQ. Between the trimmed V and J ends, which lost 8 bases and 8 bases, there was a span of 23 bases. The CDR3 coding sequence is TGCGCCAGTAAAATGACAGTAGGGCCCTTGGAGCCCCAGCATTTT. This gives the protein CASKMTVGPLEPQHF. The full variable domain, with the rest looked up from reference TRBV5-1 and TRBJ1-5, is KAGVTQTPRYLIKTRGQQVTLSCSPISGHRSVSWYQQTPGQGLQFLFEYFSETQRNKGNFPGRFSGRQFSNSRSEMNVSTLELGDSALYLCASKMTVGPLEPQHFGDGTRLSIL.

As DNA, the CDR3 is TGTGCCAGCAGCCGGACTAGCGGGGATGCGGAGACCCAGTACTTC. Translated: CASSRTSGDAETQYF. The V call is TRBV6-1, the J call TRBJ2-5, with TRBD2 matching 12 bases. The CDR3 runs to 15 residues. Germline V gene sequence: CDR1 MNHNS, CDR2 SASEGT. The junction had 7 bases not matched to a gene; V was cut back by 6 bases and J by 5 bases.

The sample holds a few counts of this clonotype. This chain joins TRBV5-1 and TRBJ2-5; 7 bases map to TRBD1. The J segment lost 2 bases and the V segment lost 3 bases, leaving 7 bases of the junction unmatched. CDR1 is SGHRS and CDR2 is YFSETQ in the germline V gene. The CDR3 runs 15 residues. This chain's CDR3 is CASSSTGVWQETQYF. CDR3 in DNA: TGCGCCAGCAGCTCAACAGGGGTATGGCAAGAGACCCAGTACTTC.

The gene calls are TRBV29-1 and TRBJ2-1; tentative D call: TRBD1 (6 bases). This CDR3 comprises 14 residues. The V and J ends lost 4 bases and 7 bases respectively, with 17 bases between them. CDR1 and CDR2 (germline): SQVTM, ANQGSEA. The CDR3 sequence is CSVGGGVVGNEQFF. The CDR3 DNA reads TGCAGCGTTGGTGGGGGCGTAGTTGGAAATGAGCAGTTCTTC.

This clonotype was detected many times. The chain joins TRBV12-3 or TRBV12-4 to TRBJ2-2; D possibly matches TRBD1 or TRBD2 (6 bases each). Trimming shortened V by 1 base and J by 5 bases, and 14 bases separated the two germline ends. The CDR3 is made up of 16 amino acids. The CDR3 sequence: CASSLVGRGRTGELFF. CDR3 in DNA: TGTGCCAGCAGTTTAGTTGGTAGGGGGAGGACCGGGGAGCTGTTTTTT.

V gene TRBV6-4 combines with J gene TRBJ1-2, with no clear D. From germline, CDR1 is MRHNA and CDR2 SNTAGT. The length of the CDR3 is 13 residues. V was clipped by 2 bases and J by 7 bases, with 11 bases between them. CDR3 in amino acids: CASSDLGFGGYTF. The CDR3 nucleotides are TGTGCCAGCAGTGACCTGGGGTTTGGTGGCTACACCTTC.

This rearrangement joins TRBV5-1 to TRBJ1-1; D may be TRBD1 (5 bases). V lost 1 base, J lost 4 bases, and 11 bases lay in between. The CDR3 extends over 14 amino acids. CDR1 and CDR2 from the germline V gene are SGHRS and YFSETQ. The CDR3 nucleotides are TGCGCCAGCAGCTTGTTATGGGGCGGCACTGAAGCTTTCTTT. Translating gives CASSLLWGGTEAFF.

This clonotype was seen repeatedly, ten times or more. The CDR3 nucleotides read TGTGCCAGCAGTCCCCAGGCAGGGGGGAACAATGAGCAGTTCTTC. Translation: CASSPQAGGNNEQFF. The chain joins TRBV12-3 or TRBV12-4 to TRBJ2-1, with D perhaps matching TRBD1 (7 bases). The V gene lost 5 bases and the J gene lost 5 bases, with 16 bases spanning the gap. The CDR3 sequence is 15 residues long.

The rearrangement joins TRBV20-1 to TRBJ2-1, with 9 nucleotides matching TRBD1. V gave up 3 bases and J gave up 3 bases; unmatched junction bases: 3. The CDR3 spans 14 residues. Germline assignment: CDR1 DFQATT and CDR2 SNEGSKA (reference sequence). The CDR3 is CSASGDRDYNEQFF. CDR3 DNA: TGCAGTGCTAGTGGGGACAGGGACTACAATGAGCAGTTCTTC.